Below, 26 T cell receptor beta chains from the same sample are listed, as sequenced in a study of blood T cell repertoires in COVID-19. Profiled with immunoSEQ multiplex PCR; TCRdb holds only in-frame clones, not every one. Found here are approximately 100,000 clones, roughly 90% of them singletons; the top ten hold about 4%. Input material: peripheral blood. The receptors were sampled from a human donor with COVID-19, enrolled during active disease. The donor label of this sample is uncertain.

Only one count was recorded for this clone. The chain combines TRBV5-4 with TRBJ2-7; 8 nucleotides match TRBD1. The CDR3 consists of 14 residues. Per the germline V gene, CDR1 is SGHNT and CDR2 is YYREEE (reference sequence). Trimming at V came to 2 bases and at J to 1 base, leaving 2 bases not matched to a gene. DNA for the CDR3: TGTGCCAGCAGCTTTGACAGGGGATCCTACGAGCAGTACTTC. The encoded protein is CASSFDRGSYEQYF. Looking up the rest from reference TRBV5-4 and TRBJ2-7 gives the full variable domain: ETGVTQSPTHLIKTRGQQVTLRCSSQSGHNTVSWYQQALGQGPQFIFQYYREEENGRGNFPPRFSGLQFPNYSSELNVNALELDDSALYLCASSFDRGSYEQYFGPGTRLTVT.

V is TRBV5-6 and J is TRBJ2-7; the match to TRBD1 covers 10 bases. This CDR3 region has 17 residues. Germline CDR1 is SGHDT and CDR2 is YYEEEE. The V segment lost 1 base and the J segment 3 bases; nucleotides outside the gene matches: 10. Written as DNA, the CDR3 is TGTGCCAGCAGCTTGAGGTCGAAGCGGACAGGGGGCTACGAGCAGTACTTC. As protein: CASSLRSKRTGGYEQYF.

The gene calls are TRBV7-9 and TRBJ2-6, with D possibly TRBD2 on 6 matching bases. Germline V gene data show CDR1 as SEHNR and CDR2 as FQNEAQ (reference sequence). V was cut by 1 base and J by 4 bases, with 20 bases left in between. The CDR3 consists of 19 residues. CDR3 protein: CASSLGGTGSQEGANVLTF. CDR3 nucleotides: TGTGCCAGCAGCTTAGGAGGGACTGGGTCCCAGGAGGGGGCCAACGTCCTGACTTTC.

The V call is TRBV9, the J call TRBJ2-6; D is uncertain. The CDR3 loop spans 14 amino acids. Per the germline V gene, CDR1 is SGDLS and CDR2 is YYNGEE. The germline V and J ends were trimmed by 4 bases and 4 bases, with 9 bases remaining between them. Written as DNA, the CDR3 is TGTGCCAGCAGCTCCTTCTCGGGGGCCAACGTCCTGACTTTC. It specifies CASSSFSGANVLTF.

There are a few counts of this clone. The V call is TRBV5-1, the J call TRBJ1-3; 7 positions match TRBD1. The germline CDR1 and CDR2 sequences are SGHRS and YFSETQ. The CDR3 runs 14 residues. Trimming cost V 0 bases and J 3 bases; bases outside gene matches: 0. CDR3 in amino acids: CASSLGQGGNTIYF. In DNA, the CDR3 is TGCGCCAGCAGCTTGGGACAGGGTGGAAACACCATATATTTT.

CDR3 nucleotide sequence: TGTGCCAGCAGCCAAGTACAGGGGAGTGAGCAGTTCTTC. Translation gives CASSQVQGSEQFF. V and J are TRBV3-1 (or the pseudogene TRBV3-2) and TRBJ2-1; 7 bases agree with TRBD1. After removal of 1 base from V and 9 bases from J, the junction contained 3 bases not matched to a gene. The CDR3 extends over 13 amino acids. Per germline, CDR1 LGHDT and CDR2 YNNKEL (reference sequence).

The rearrangement links TRBV6-5 to TRBJ1-2, with 9 bases aligning to TRBD1. Trimming cost V 4 bases and J 7 bases; bases outside gene matches: 4. This CDR3 has 13 amino acids. The germline V gene has CDR1 MNHEY and CDR2 SVGAGI. Here the CDR3 DNA reads TGTGCCAGCAGTTCCGGGACAGGGATTGGCTACACCTTC. It codes for CASSSGTGIGYTF.

DNA for the CDR3: TGTGCCTGCGCTACCGGGACAGGGACACTAGGGCAGTACTTC. Residues: CACATGTGTLGQYF. The chain recombines TRBV30 with TRBJ2-7, with TRBD1 matching 9 bases. Germline CDR1 and CDR2: GTSNPN and SVGIG (reference sequence). V lost 6 bases, J lost 9 bases, and 15 bases stayed unmatched. The CDR3 has 14 amino acids.

V gene TRBV15 combines with J gene TRBJ1-5; 7 bases match TRBD1. Germline V gene lookup returns CDR1 LNHNV and CDR2 YYDKDF (reference sequence). With V trimmed by 0 bases and J by 2 bases, 16 bases remained unmatched. The CDR3 totals 20 residues. CDR3 sequence: CATSREFGGQLGSGNQPQHF. In DNA form, the CDR3 reads TGTGCCACCAGCAGAGAATTCGGGGGACAGTTGGGCTCGGGCAATCAGCCCCAGCATTTT.

The chain carries TRBV6-1 and TRBJ1-6, with a tentative D call TRBD1 (6 bases). From germline, CDR1 is MNHNS and CDR2 SASEGT. The germline V and J ends were trimmed by 0 bases and 8 bases, with 11 bases remaining between them. This CDR3 has 15 residues. The CDR3 DNA is TGTGCCAGCAGTGAAGCGCGAGACAGGTATTCACCCCTCCACTTT. Its translation is CASSEARDRYSPLHF.

In this sample, this clone turned up once. The chain has TRBV10-3 and TRBJ2-2, with 8 bases fitting TRBD1. Germline V gene lookup returns CDR1 ENHRY and CDR2 SYGVKD. Trimming took 2 bases from V and 0 from J; bases not matched to a gene: 5. CDR3 length: 17 amino acids. CDR3 region: CAISERRGQANTGELFF. CDR3 coding DNA: TGTGCCATCAGTGAGCGCAGGGGGCAAGCGAACACCGGGGAGCTGTTTTTT.

The chain's CDR3 is CASSRDRGRETQYF. CDR3 DNA: TGTGCCAGCAGCCGCGACAGGGGGCGGGAGACCCAGTACTTC. The gene calls are TRBV3-1 (or the pseudogene TRBV3-2) and TRBJ2-5; 10 bases match TRBD1. This CDR3 contains 14 residues. Germline V CDR1 and CDR2: LGHDT, YNNKEL (reference sequence). The V segment lost 4 bases and the J segment 5 bases; nucleotides outside the gene matches: 4.

This clone was detected a few times. The chain links TRBV12-3 or TRBV12-4 to TRBJ1-1, with D possibly matching TRBD1 (5 bases). Trimming cost V 11 bases and J 4 bases, with 8 bases left between them. The CDR3 spans 10 residues. The chain's CDR3 is CASGGTEAFF. CDR3 DNA: TGTGCCTCCGGGGGCACTGAAGCTTTCTTT.

This clone was counted a single time. The V gene is TRBV5-4, the J gene TRBJ2-5, with TRBD2 as a possible D gene (5 bases). Germline-derived CDR1 and CDR2 are SGHNT and YYREEE (reference sequence). The CDR3 extends over 12 amino acids. V was trimmed by 7 bases and J by 1 base, leaving 8 bases between them. The CDR3 reads CASGSIQETQYF. In DNA, the CDR3 is TGTGCCAGCGGGAGCATCCAAGAGACCCAGTACTTC. Looking up the rest from reference TRBV5-4 and TRBJ2-5 gives the full variable domain: ETGVTQSPTHLIKTRGQQVTLRCSSQSGHNTVSWYQQALGQGPQFIFQYYREEENGRGNFPPRFSGLQFPNYSSELNVNALELDDSALYLCASGSIQETQYFGPGTRLLVL.

The V call is TRBV7-9, the J call TRBJ1-6; 11 positions agree with TRBD1. Germline V lookup: CDR1 SEHNR, CDR2 FQNEAQ (reference sequence). CDR3 length equals 16 residues. The V segment lost 7 bases and the J segment 1 base; nucleotides outside the gene matches: 3. The CDR3 loop is CASNRDRGSYNSPLHF. The DNA for the CDR3 is TGTGCCAGCAACCGGGACAGGGGGTCCTATAATTCACCCCTCCACTTT.

The J gene is TRBJ2-7, the V gene TRBV18; 9 positions match TRBD2. V lost 4 bases, J lost 2 bases, and 6 bases stayed unmatched. The germline CDR1 and CDR2 sequences are KGHSH and LQKENI. This CDR3 spans 15 amino acids. In nucleotides, the CDR3 is TGTGCCAGCTCACTGACTAGCGGCGAGGCCTACGAGCAGTACTTC. It codes for CASSLTSGEAYEQYF.

The chain has TRBV12-3 or TRBV12-4 and TRBJ2-7; D is unresolved. Trimming left V 3 bases short and J 6 bases short, with 9 bases between. This CDR3 has 12 residues. In DNA form, the CDR3 reads TGTGCCAGCAGTTTTACAGTGGGCGAGCAGTACTTC. It yields the protein CASSFTVGEQYF.

The J gene is TRBJ2-7, the V gene TRBV29-1; D possibly corresponds to TRBD2 (5 bases). This CDR3 contains 13 residues. CDR1 and CDR2 (germline): SQVTM, ANQGSEA. Trimming removed 3 bases at V and 7 bases at J, with 16 bases between. The CDR3 DNA sequence: TGCAGCGTTGAGTCTAGCCCTCTCGGGGAGCAGTACTTC. It is translated as CSVESSPLGEQYF.

V gene TRBV3-1 (or the pseudogene TRBV3-2) combines with J gene TRBJ1-3, with D possibly TRBD1 on 5 matching bases. CDR1 LGHDT and CDR2 YNNKEL come from the germline V gene (reference sequence). V was pared by 3 bases and J by 0 bases, with 6 bases between. This CDR3 has 14 residues. The CDR3 DNA is TGTGCCAGCAGCCAGACAGACTCTGGAAACACCATATATTTT. Translating it yields CASSQTDSGNTIYF.

This sequence joins TRBV15 and TRBJ2-2; a possible D gene is TRBD2 (6 bases). Germline assignment: CDR1 LNHNV and CDR2 YYDKDF (reference sequence). CDR3 length: 15 residues. V was clipped by 3 bases and J by 6 bases, with 14 bases between them. In DNA, the CDR3 is TGTGCCACCAGCAGGACTAGAGGGTACGCCGGGGAGCTGTTTTTT. Its translation is CATSRTRGYAGELFF.

This sequence joins TRBV6-4 and TRBJ2-7; 9 nucleotides line up with TRBD1. In germline, CDR1 is MRHNA, CDR2 SNTAGT. V lost 3 bases to trimming and J lost 1 base; unmatched junction nucleotides: 4. This CDR3 is built from 15 residues. The chain's CDR3 is CASSEGTGSSYEQYF. For the CDR3, the DNA is TGTGCCAGCAGTGAAGGGACAGGGTCATCCTACGAGCAGTACTTC.

This clone appeared once. The V and J genes are TRBV4-2 and TRBJ1-3; D unclear. The CDR3 length is 15 residues. In germline, CDR1 is LGHNA, CDR2 YNFKEQ. Trimming cost V 3 bases and J 0 bases, with 9 bases left between them. In DNA form, the CDR3 reads TGTGCCAGCAGCCAGTTGACAAGCTCTGGAAACACCATATATTTT. Translated, it gives CASSQLTSSGNTIYF.

This chain links TRBV19 with TRBJ1-1; perhaps TRBD1 as D (5 bases). Trimming cost V 7 bases and J 2 bases, with 17 bases left between them. Germline V CDR1 and CDR2: LNHDA, SQIVND (reference sequence). The CDR3 is 15 residues long. CDR3 loop: CASTTLRGGNTEAFF. The CDR3 coding sequence is TGTGCCAGTACCACCTTGAGGGGAGGCAACACTGAAGCTTTCTTT.

This chain joins TRBV2 and TRBJ2-1, with 8 nucleotides matching TRBD1. Germline CDR1 and CDR2: SNHLY and FYNNEI. The CDR3 totals 14 residues. V lost 7 bases and J lost 8; bases outside the gene matches: 10. The CDR3 nucleotides read TGTGCCAGCAAGAAGGGGACAGGCATCGATGAGCAGTTCTTC. Translated, it gives CASKKGTGIDEQFF.

The rearrangement links TRBV10-2 to TRBJ1-1; 9 nucleotides match TRBD1. This CDR3 is 15 amino acids long. V shed 3 bases and J 4 bases; nucleotides not matched to a gene: 6. Per the germline V gene, CDR1 is WSHSY and CDR2 is SAAADI. CDR3 loop: CASSDAGTGSTEAFF. The CDR3 nucleotides are TGCGCCAGCAGTGATGCCGGGACAGGGAGCACTGAAGCTTTCTTT.

This clone was counted once. The chain couples TRBV6-1 to TRBJ1-1; 10 nucleotides agree with TRBD1. V trimming: 4 bases; J trimming: 6 bases; junction bases outside the gene matches: 11. Germline CDR1 MNHNS, CDR2 SASEGT. This CDR3 spans 16 amino acids. This CDR3 reads CASSGDRGAIGAEAFF. CDR3 bases: TGTGCCAGCAGTGGGGACAGGGGCGCTATTGGGGCTGAAGCTTTCTTT.